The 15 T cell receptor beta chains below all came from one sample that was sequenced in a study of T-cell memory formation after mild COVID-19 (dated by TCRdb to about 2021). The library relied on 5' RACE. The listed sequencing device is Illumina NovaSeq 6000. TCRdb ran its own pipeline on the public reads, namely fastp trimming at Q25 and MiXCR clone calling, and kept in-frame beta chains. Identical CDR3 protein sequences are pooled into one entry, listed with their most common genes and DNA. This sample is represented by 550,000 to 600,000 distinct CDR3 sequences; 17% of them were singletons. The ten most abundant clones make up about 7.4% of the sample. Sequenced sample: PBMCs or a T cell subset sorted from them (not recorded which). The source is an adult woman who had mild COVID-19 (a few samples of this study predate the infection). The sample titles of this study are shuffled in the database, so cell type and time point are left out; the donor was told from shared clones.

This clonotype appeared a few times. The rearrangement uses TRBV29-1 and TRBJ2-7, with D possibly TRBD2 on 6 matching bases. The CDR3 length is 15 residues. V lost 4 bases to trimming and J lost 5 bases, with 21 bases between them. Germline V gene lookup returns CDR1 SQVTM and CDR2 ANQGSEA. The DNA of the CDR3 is TGCAGCGTTGTGGGGAGGACGGCTGCAAGGGACGAGCAGTACTTC. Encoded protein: CSVVGRTAARDEQYF.

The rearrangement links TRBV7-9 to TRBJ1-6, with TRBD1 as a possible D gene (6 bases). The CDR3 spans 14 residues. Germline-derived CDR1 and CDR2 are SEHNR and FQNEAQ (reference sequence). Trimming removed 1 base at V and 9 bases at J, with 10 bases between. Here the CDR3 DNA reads TGTGCCAGCAGCTTAGGCGGACAGAGTTCACCCCTCCACTTT. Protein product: CASSLGGQSSPLHF.

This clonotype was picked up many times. DNA of the CDR3: TGCGCCAGCAGCTCCGGGACAGACACTGAAGCTTTCTTT. This sequence encodes CASSSGTDTEAFF. V usage is TRBV5-1 and J usage is TRBJ1-1; 7 positions agree with TRBD1. CDR3 size: 13 residues. The junction had 2 bases not matched to a gene; V was cut back by 3 bases and J by 3 bases. Germline lookup yields CDR1 SGHRS and CDR2 YFSETQ.

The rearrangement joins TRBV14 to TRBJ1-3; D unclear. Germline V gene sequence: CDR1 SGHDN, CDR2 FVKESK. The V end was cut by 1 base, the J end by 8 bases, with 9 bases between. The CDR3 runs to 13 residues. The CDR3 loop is CASSQGPVDTIYF. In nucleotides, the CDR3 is TGTGCCAGCAGCCAAGGGCCTGTGGACACCATATATTTT.

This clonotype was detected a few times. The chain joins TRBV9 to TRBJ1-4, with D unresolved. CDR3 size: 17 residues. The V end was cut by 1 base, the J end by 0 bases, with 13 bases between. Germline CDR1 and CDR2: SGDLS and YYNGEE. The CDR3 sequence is CASSVPGGLSTNEKLFF. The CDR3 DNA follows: TGTGCCAGCAGCGTACCCGGCGGTCTTTCAACTAATGAAAAACTGTTTTTT.

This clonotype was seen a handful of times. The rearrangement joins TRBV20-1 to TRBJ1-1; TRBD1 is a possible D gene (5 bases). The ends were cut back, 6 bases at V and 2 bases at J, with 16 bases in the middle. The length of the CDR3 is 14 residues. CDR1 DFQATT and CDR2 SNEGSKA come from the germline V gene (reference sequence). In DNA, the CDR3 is TGCAGTGCGAGGCGGCAGGGACCTAACACTGAAGCTTTCTTT. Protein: CSARRQGPNTEAFF.

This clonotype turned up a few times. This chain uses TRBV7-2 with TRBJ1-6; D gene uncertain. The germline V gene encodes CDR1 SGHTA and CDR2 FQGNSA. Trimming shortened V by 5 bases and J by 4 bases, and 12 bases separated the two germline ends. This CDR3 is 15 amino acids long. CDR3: CASSNPGRYNSPLHF. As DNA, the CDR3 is TGTGCCAGCAGCAACCCCGGGCGTTATAATTCACCCCTCCACTTT.

The CDR3 DNA sequence: TGTGCCAGCAGCGTGACAGGGGAGGTCGAGCAGTACTTC. This encodes CASSVTGEVEQYF. The chain employs TRBV12-3 or TRBV12-4 and TRBJ2-7; 8 bases align to TRBD1. V gave up 6 bases and J gave up 6 bases; unmatched junction bases: 7. The CDR3 has 13 residues.

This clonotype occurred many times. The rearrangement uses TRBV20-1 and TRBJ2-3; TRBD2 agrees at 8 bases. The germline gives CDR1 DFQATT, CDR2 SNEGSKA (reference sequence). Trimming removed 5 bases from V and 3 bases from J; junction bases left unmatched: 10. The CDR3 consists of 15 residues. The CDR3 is CSAFNPGLVTDTQYF. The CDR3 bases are TGCAGTGCTTTTAATCCGGGACTAGTAACAGATACGCAGTATTTT.

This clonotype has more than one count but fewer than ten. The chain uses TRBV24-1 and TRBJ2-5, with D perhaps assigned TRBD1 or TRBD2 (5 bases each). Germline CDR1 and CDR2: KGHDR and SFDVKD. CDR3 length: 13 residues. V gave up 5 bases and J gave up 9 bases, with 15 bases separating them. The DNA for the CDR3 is TGTGCCACCAGTGGTGGGGCCAAGAGGGCCCAGTACTTC. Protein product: CATSGGAKRAQYF.

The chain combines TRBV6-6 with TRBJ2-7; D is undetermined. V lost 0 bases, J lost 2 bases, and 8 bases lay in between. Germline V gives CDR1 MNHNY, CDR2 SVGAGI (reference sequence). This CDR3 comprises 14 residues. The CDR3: CASSYSGETYEQYF. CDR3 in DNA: TGTGCCAGCAGTTACTCAGGAGAGACCTACGAGCAGTACTTC.

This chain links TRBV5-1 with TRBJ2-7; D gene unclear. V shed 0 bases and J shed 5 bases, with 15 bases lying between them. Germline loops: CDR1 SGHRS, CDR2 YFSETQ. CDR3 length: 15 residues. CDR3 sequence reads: CASSLDSTSTDEQYF. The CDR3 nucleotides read TGCGCCAGCAGCTTGGACTCTACTTCCACGGACGAGCAGTACTTC.

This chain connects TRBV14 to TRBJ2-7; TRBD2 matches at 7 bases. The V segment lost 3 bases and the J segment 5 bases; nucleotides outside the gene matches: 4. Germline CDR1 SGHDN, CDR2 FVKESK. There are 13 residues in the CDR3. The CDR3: CASSHRGSHEQYF. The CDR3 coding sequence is TGTGCCAGCAGCCACCGCGGGAGCCACGAGCAGTACTTC.

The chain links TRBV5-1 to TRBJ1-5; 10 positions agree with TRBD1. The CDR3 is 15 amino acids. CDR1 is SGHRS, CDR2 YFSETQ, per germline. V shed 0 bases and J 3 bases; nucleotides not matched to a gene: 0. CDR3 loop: CASSLGQGANQPQHF. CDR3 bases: TGCGCCAGCAGCTTGGGACAGGGGGCCAATCAGCCCCAGCATTTT.

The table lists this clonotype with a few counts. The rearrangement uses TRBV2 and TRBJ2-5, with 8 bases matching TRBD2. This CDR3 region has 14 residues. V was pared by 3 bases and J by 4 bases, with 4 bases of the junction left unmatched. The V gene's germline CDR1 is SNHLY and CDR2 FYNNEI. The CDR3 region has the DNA TGTGCCAGCAGTGATGGGGCGGGGGGAGAGACCCAGTACTTC. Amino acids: CASSDGAGGETQYF.